The 10 T cell receptor beta chains listed next were all sequenced from one sample in a study of technical replicates of blood from a few donors. The assay was immunoSEQ multiplex PCR, and TCRdb's table has in-frame clones only and misses some. The table records under 90,000 clones, approximately 93% of them present only once. Sequencing input: T cells isolated from PBMCs. These receptors were obtained from a human donor in good health.

The chain has TRBV28 and TRBJ1-2; unclear D gene. The CDR3 contains 16 residues. Germline V lookup: CDR1 MDHEN, CDR2 SYDVKM. The V and J ends lost 2 bases and 4 bases respectively, with 17 bases between them. The CDR3 sequence: CASSLDPVGTGYGYTF. The CDR3 nucleotides are TGTGCCAGCAGTTTAGACCCGGTTGGAACGGGCTATGGCTACACCTTC.

A single count supports this clone. The chain links TRBV18 to TRBJ2-7; 7 bases agree with TRBD1. V dropped 7 bases and J dropped 2; count of bases not matched to a gene: 11. The CDR3 spans 15 residues. Per the germline V gene, CDR1 is KGHSH and CDR2 is LQKENI. The DNA for the CDR3 is TGTGCCAGCTTGGACAGGCTTTCTGGGGCCTACGAGCAGTACTTC. This gives the protein CASLDRLSGAYEQYF.

The chain recombines TRBV30 with TRBJ1-5, with D unclear. This CDR3 has 14 amino acids. The ends were cut back, 5 bases at V and 6 bases at J, with 17 bases in the middle. Germline V CDR1 and CDR2: GTSNPN, SVGIG (reference sequence). The CDR3 protein is CAWRGRGMGQPQHF. The CDR3 nucleotides read TGTGCCTGGCGGGGTAGAGGTATGGGTCAGCCCCAGCATTTT.

This clone has a handful of counts. The V call is TRBV14, the J call TRBJ2-5; TRBD1 matches 7 bases. With 4 bases clipped from V and 5 bases from J, the junction kept 7 bases outside the gene matches. The CDR3 has 14 amino acids. Germline V CDR1 and CDR2: SGHDN, FVKESK. CDR3 region: CASSPLTGWETQYF. The CDR3 region has the DNA TGTGCCAGCAGCCCACTGACAGGGTGGGAGACCCAGTACTTC. The whole variable domain, remainder taken from reference TRBV14 and TRBJ2-5, is EAGVTQFPSHSVIEKGQTVTLRCDPISGHDNLYWYRRVMGKEIKFLLHFVKESKQDESGMPNNRFLAERTGGTYSTLKVQPAELEDSGVYFCASSPLTGWETQYFGPGTRLLVL.

The chain carries TRBV7-3 and TRBJ2-5; TRBD2 agrees at 15 bases. Germline V gene lookup returns CDR1 SGHTA and CDR2 FQGTGA. The J segment lost 5 bases and the V segment lost 4 bases, leaving 8 bases of the junction unmatched. This CDR3 region has 17 residues. CDR3 loop: CASSSGLAGGPGETQYF. The CDR3 coding sequence is TGTGCCAGCAGCTCCGGACTAGCGGGGGGGCCCGGTGAGACCCAGTACTTC.

J is TRBJ2-5 and V is TRBV7-2; 7 bases align to TRBD2. The junction had 7 bases not matched to a gene; V was cut back by 5 bases and J by 4 bases. The germline V gene encodes CDR1 SGHTA and CDR2 FQGNSA. CDR3 size: 14 residues. The CDR3 DNA sequence: TGTGCCAGCAGCCCCGGGACTAAGTCAGAGACCCAGTACTTC. Protein product: CASSPGTKSETQYF.

CDR3 nucleotide sequence: TGTGCCAGCAGCCCGACAGGGTCCGAGACCCAGTACTTC. It specifies CASSPTGSETQYF. This chain connects TRBV14 to TRBJ2-5, with TRBD1 matching 7 bases. Trimming removed 4 bases from V and 5 bases from J; junction bases left unmatched: 4. CDR1 is SGHDN, CDR2 FVKESK, per germline. The CDR3 consists of 13 residues. The full variable domain, its missing parts supplied by reference TRBV14 and TRBJ2-5, is EAGVTQFPSHSVIEKGQTVTLRCDPISGHDNLYWYRRVMGKEIKFLLHFVKESKQDESGMPNNRFLAERTGGTYSTLKVQPAELEDSGVYFCASSPTGSETQYFGPGTRLLVL.

The V gene is TRBV29-1, the J gene TRBJ2-5, with D possibly matching TRBD1 (6 bases). The germline CDR1 and CDR2 sequences are SQVTM and ANQGSEA. Trimming left V 7 bases short and J 1 base short, with 13 bases between. The CDR3 spans 13 residues. This CDR3 is CSADTGIQETQYF. The CDR3 DNA sequence: TGCAGCGCCGACACAGGGATCCAAGAGACCCAGTACTTC.

V is TRBV4-1 and J is TRBJ2-5; 9 bases are a match to TRBD1. CDR1 and CDR2 from the germline V gene are MGHRA and YSYEKL. This CDR3 has 19 residues. Trimming took 3 bases from V and 4 from J; bases not matched to a gene: 18. The CDR3 nucleotides are TGCGCCAGCAGCCAGCTGGAAATGTTGGACAGGGGACTTGTAGAGACCCAGTACTTC. As protein: CASSQLEMLDRGLVETQYF.

The rearrangement uses TRBV4-1 and TRBJ1-2, with D hard to call. Per the germline V gene, CDR1 is MGHRA and CDR2 is YSYEKL. V dropped 1 base and J dropped 3 bases, with 9 bases sitting between them. This CDR3 contains 14 residues. The CDR3: CASSQAPGDYGYTF. The CDR3 nucleotides read TGCGCCAGCAGCCAAGCACCAGGCGACTATGGCTACACCTTC.